This TCR beta chain was recorded in a study of PD-1 blockade in classical Hodgkin lymphoma. As for the study in general: Nivolumab 3 mg/kg was given intravenously every 2 weeks. Notes on the study in general: With CD4+ cells, TCR diversity rose significantly by C4D1, but not with CD8+ cells. Patients excluded were those beginning nivolumab under 1 year after ASCT.

Every patient had relapsed following autologous stem cell transplantation, and cohorts differed in brentuximab vedotin exposure. Patients' outcomes at their best amounted to complete response, partial response or progressive disease. As to this clone: What it recognizes is unknown.

This CDR3 has 15 residues. Per germline, CDR1 SGDLS and CDR2 YYNGEE. Deletions cut 1 base from V and 2 bases from J, with 12 bases between. Profiled with immunoSEQ multiplex PCR; TCRdb holds only in-frame clones, not every one. The sample records 40,000 to 55,000 clones, almost 90% being singletons. The chain carries TRBV9 and TRBJ1-1, with D perhaps TRBD1 (6 bases). The sequence was collected from a human donor with classical Hodgkin lymphoma. The sequencing here drew on peripheral blood mononuclear cells (PBMCs), taken at baseline. The CDR3 DNA reads as TGTGCCAGCAGCGTATATGGGACACCAAACACTGAAGCTTTCTTT. Protein product: CASSVYGTPNTEAFF.